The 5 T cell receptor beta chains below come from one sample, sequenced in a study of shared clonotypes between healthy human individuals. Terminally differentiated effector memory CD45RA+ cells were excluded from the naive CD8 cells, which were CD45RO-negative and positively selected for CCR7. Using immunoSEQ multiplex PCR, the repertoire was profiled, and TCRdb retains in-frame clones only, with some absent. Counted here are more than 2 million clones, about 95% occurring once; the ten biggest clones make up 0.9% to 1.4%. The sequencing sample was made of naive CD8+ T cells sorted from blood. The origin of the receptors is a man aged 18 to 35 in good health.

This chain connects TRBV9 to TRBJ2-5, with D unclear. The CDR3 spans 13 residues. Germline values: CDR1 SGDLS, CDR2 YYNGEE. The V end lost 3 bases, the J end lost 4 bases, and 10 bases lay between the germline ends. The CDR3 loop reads CASSDDRIETQYF. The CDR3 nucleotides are TGTGCCAGCAGCGATGACCGAATAGAGACCCAGTACTTC.

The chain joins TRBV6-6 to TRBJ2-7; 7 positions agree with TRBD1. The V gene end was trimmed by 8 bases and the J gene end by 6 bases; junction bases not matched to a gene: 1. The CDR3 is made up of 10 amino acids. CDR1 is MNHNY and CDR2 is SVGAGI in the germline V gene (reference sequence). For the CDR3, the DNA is TGTGCCAGCTCAGGGGGCGAGCAGTACTTC. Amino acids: CASSGGEQYF.

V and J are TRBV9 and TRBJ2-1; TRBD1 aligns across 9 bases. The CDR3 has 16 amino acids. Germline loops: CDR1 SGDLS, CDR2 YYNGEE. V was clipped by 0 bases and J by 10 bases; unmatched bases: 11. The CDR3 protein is CASSVGGGTGPGEQFF. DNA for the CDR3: TGTGCCAGCAGCGTAGGTGGAGGGACAGGGCCGGGGGAGCAGTTCTTC.

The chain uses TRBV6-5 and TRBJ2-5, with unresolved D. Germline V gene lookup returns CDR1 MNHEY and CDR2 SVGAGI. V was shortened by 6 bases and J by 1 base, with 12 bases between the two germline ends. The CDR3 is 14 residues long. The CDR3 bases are TGTGCCAGCAGCATTGGACGGTCCCAAGAGACCCAGTACTTC. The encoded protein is CASSIGRSQETQYF.

The CDR3 region has the DNA TGTGCCAGCAACCCAGGACAGGGCTACGAGCAGTACTTC. This translates into CASNPGQGYEQYF. The chain employs TRBV6-1 and TRBJ2-7, with TRBD1 identical over 8 bases. V was clipped by 7 bases and J by 3 bases; unmatched bases: 5. CDR1 and CDR2 (germline): MNHNS, SASEGT. The CDR3 loop spans 13 amino acids.